The 8 T cell receptor beta chains listed next were all sequenced from one sample in a study of T cell changes during pregnancy in multiple sclerosis. Profiled with immunoSEQ multiplex PCR; TCRdb holds only in-frame clones, not every one. The table lists roughly 14,000 clones, roughly 84% of them singletons. The sequenced sample was CD8+ T cells from peripheral blood mononuclear cells, obtained after pregnancy. The receptors shown here come from a female donor in good health, enrolled as a control in a pregnancy study.

The chain employs TRBV6-6 and TRBJ2-7, with D tentatively TRBD1 (6 bases). V was trimmed by 2 bases and J by 0 bases, leaving 14 bases between them. CDR3 length: 16 residues. The germline V gene has CDR1 MNHNY and CDR2 SVGAGI (reference sequence). The CDR3 DNA reads as TGTGCCAGCAGTTACCCCCCCGACAGGTTCTCCTACGAGCAGTACTTC. This sequence encodes CASSYPPDRFSYEQYF.

The chain joins TRBV19 to TRBJ1-4; 11 positions match TRBD1. Unmatched junction bases numbered 9, after V lost 6 bases and J lost 0 bases. The CDR3 is made up of 18 amino acids. The germline V gene encodes CDR1 LNHDA and CDR2 SQIVND (reference sequence). The CDR3 sequence: CASRRMPGQGATNEKLFF. In nucleotides, the CDR3 is TGTGCCAGTAGGAGGATGCCGGGACAGGGGGCAACTAATGAAAAACTGTTTTTT.

The chain joins TRBV6-4 to TRBJ2-2; 9 positions agree with TRBD1. V dropped 2 bases and J dropped 2; count of bases not matched to a gene: 6. CDR1 and CDR2 from the germline V gene are MRHNA and SNTAGT. There are 17 residues in the CDR3. DNA for the CDR3: TGTGCCAGCAGTGACGACCGGGACAGGGTCAACACCGGGGAGCTGTTTTTT. This sequence encodes CASSDDRDRVNTGELFF.

The chain combines TRBV4-2 with TRBJ2-3; 10 nucleotides align to TRBD2. The CDR3 covers 17 residues. Per germline, CDR1 LGHNA and CDR2 YNFKEQ. V trimming: 1 base; J trimming: 4 bases; junction bases outside the gene matches: 8. The CDR3 protein is CASSQGVAAGGADTQYF. The CDR3 coding sequence is TGTGCCAGCAGCCAAGGTGTAGCAGCGGGAGGGGCAGATACGCAGTATTTT.

This rearrangement joins TRBV28 to TRBJ2-7; 9 positions agree with TRBD1. The CDR3 length is 17 residues. Germline-derived CDR1 and CDR2 are MDHEN and SYDVKM. V was pared by 2 bases and J by 2 bases, with 10 bases of the junction left unmatched. Here the CDR3 DNA reads TGTGCCAGCAGTTTAAATTCCGCGGGGGACAGGGCCTACGAGCAGTACTTC. Translated: CASSLNSAGDRAYEQYF.

This clone was picked up a small number of times. The J gene is TRBJ1-1, the V gene TRBV7-9; D remains ambiguous. Germline V lookup: CDR1 SEHNR, CDR2 FQNEAQ (reference sequence). Trimming pared 2 bases from V and 1 base from J, leaving 5 bases between. CDR3 length: 13 amino acids. This CDR3 is CASSLFGNTEAFF. The CDR3 nucleotides are TGTGCCAGCAGCTTATTCGGGAACACTGAAGCTTTCTTT.

The CDR3 region is CASSPIQGLSPLHF. CDR3 DNA sequence: TGTGCCAGCAGTCCTATCCAGGGGCTTTCACCCCTCCACTTT. The rearrangement joins TRBV27 to TRBJ1-6; possible D gene TRBD1, 6 bases. Germline CDR1 MNHEY, CDR2 SMNVEV (reference sequence). The length of the CDR3 is 14 residues. The germline V and J ends were trimmed by 5 bases and 9 bases, with 14 bases remaining between them.

This clone was counted once. This rearrangement joins TRBV4-2 to TRBJ2-2; TRBD1 might be the D (6 bases). There are 18 residues in the CDR3. Germline loops: CDR1 LGHNA, CDR2 YNFKEQ. Trimming left V 4 bases short and J 4 bases short, with 22 bases between. In DNA form, the CDR3 reads TGTGCCAGCAGCCCCCCAGGGGATATTGGGGTGAGCACCGGGGAGCTGTTTTTT. This gives the protein CASSPPGDIGVSTGELFF.